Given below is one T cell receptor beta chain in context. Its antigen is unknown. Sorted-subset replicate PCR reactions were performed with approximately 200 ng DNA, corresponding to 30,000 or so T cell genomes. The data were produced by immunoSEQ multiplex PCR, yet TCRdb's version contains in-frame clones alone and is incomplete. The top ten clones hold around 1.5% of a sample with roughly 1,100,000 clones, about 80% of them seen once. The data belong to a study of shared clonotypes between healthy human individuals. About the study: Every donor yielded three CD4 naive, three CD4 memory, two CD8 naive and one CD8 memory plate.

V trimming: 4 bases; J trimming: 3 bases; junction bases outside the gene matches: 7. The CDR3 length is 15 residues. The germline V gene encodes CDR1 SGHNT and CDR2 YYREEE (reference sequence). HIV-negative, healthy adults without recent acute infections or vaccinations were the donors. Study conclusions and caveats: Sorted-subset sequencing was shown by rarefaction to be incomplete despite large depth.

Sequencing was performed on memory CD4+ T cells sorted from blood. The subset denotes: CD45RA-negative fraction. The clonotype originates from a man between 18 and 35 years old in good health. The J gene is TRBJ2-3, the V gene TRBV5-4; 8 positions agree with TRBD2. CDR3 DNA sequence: TGTGCCAGCAGCCTGGGGGGACTAGGAACAGATACGCAGTATTTT. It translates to CASSLGGLGTDTQYF.